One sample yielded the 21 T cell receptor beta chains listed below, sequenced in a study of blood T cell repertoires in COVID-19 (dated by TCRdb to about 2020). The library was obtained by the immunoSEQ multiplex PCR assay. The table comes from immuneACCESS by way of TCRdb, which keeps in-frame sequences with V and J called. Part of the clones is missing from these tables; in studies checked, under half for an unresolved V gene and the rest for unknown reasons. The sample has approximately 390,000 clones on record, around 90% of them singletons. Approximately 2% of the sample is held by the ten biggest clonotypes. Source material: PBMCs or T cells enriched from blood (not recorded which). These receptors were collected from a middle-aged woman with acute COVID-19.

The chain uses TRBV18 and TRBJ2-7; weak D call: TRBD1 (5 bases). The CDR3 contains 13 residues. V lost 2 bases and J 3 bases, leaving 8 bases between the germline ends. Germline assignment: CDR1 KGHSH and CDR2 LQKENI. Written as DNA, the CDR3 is TGTGCCAGCTCACCAAAGGACAACTACGAGCAGTACTTC. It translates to CASSPKDNYEQYF.

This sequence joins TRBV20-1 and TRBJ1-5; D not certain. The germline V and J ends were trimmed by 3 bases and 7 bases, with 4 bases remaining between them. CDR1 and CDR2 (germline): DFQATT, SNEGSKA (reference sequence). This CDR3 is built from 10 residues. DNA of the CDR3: TGCAGTGCTAGGAGGCAGCCCCAGCATTTT. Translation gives CSARRQPQHF.

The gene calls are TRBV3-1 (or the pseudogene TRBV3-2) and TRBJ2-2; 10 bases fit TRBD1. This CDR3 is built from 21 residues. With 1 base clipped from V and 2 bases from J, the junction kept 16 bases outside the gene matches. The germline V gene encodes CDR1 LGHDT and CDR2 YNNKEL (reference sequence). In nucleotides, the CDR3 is TGTGCCAGCAGCCAAGCTAAAACCGGGACAGGGGCAACCAAAAACACCGGGGAGCTGTTTTTT. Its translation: CASSQAKTGTGATKNTGELFF.

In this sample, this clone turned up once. The CDR3 nucleotides are TGCAGTGCTTCACGGTACAATGAGCAGTTCTTC. Residues: CSASRYNEQFF. V usage is TRBV20-1 and J usage is TRBJ2-1, with D uncertain. Germline values: CDR1 DFQATT, CDR2 SNEGSKA (reference sequence). CDR3 length: 11 residues. V was clipped by 5 bases and J by 4 bases, with 6 bases between them.

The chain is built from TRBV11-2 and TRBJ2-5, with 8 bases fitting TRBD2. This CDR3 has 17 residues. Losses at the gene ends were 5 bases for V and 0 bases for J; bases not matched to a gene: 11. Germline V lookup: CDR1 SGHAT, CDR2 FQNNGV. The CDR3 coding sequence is TGTGCCAGCAGCCGCTCTGGAGGCGGGGGGTACCAAGAGACCCAGTACTTC. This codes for CASSRSGGGGYQETQYF.

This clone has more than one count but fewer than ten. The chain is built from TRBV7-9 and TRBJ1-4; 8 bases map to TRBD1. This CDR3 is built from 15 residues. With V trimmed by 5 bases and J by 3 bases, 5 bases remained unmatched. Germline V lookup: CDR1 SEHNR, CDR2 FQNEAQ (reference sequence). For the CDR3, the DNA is TGTGCCAGCAGCCCCGGACAGGGACCTAATGAAAAACTGTTTTTT. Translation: CASSPGQGPNEKLFF.

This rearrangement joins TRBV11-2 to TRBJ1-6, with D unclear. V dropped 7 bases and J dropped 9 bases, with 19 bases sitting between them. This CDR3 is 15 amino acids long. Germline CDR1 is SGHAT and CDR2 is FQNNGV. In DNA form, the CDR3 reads TGTGCCAGCACCGGAGGTGGGGAAGGTGCTTCACCCCTCCACTTT. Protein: CASTGGGEGASPLHF.

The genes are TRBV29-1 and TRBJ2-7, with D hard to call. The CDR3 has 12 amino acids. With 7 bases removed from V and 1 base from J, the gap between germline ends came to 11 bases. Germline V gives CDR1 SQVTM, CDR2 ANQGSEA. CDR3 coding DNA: TGCAGCGGGGGTGACATTTCCTACGAGCAGTACTTC. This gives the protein CSGGDISYEQYF.

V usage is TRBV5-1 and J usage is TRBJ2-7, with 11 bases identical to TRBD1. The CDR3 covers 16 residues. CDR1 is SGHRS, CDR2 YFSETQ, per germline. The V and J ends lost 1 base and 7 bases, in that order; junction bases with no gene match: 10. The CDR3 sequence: CASSLTGQGAAEEQYF. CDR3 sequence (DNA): TGCGCCAGCAGCTTGACAGGACAGGGGGCGGCTGAAGAGCAGTACTTC.

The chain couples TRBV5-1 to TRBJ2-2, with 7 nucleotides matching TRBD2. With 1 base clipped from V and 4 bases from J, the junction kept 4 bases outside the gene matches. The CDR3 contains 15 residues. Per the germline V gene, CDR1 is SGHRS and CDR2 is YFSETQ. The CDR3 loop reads CASSLRTRGTGELFF. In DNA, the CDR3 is TGCGCCAGCAGCTTGCGGACTAGGGGCACCGGGGAGCTGTTTTTT.

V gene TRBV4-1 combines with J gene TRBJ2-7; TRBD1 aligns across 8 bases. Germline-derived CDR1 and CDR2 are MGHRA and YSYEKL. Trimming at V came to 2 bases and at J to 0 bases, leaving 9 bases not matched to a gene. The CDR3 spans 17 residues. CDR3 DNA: TGCGCCAGCAGCCAATCTTCGGGACAGGTCAGCTCCTACGAGCAGTACTTC. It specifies CASSQSSGQVSSYEQYF.

The CDR3: CASSELSRGNYGYTF. The CDR3 DNA follows: TGTGCCAGCAGCGAATTAAGCAGGGGGAACTATGGCTACACCTTC. J is TRBJ1-2 and V is TRBV9; TRBD1 matches at 7 bases. Germline assignment: CDR1 SGDLS and CDR2 YYNGEE. The V and J ends lost 3 bases and 2 bases, in that order; junction bases with no gene match: 7. The CDR3 has 15 residues.

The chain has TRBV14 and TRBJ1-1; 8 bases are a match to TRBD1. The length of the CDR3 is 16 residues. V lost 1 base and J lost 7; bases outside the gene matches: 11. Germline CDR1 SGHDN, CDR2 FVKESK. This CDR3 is CASSQGPWGQVGEAFF. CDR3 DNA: TGTGCCAGCAGCCAAGGCCCCTGGGGACAGGTTGGTGAAGCTTTCTTT.

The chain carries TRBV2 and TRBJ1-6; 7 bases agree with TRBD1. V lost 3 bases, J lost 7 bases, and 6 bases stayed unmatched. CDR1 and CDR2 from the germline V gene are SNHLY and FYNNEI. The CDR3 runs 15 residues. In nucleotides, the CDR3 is TGTGCCAGCAGTGACGAGGGGGCAGGGAATTCACCCCTCCACTTT. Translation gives CASSDEGAGNSPLHF.

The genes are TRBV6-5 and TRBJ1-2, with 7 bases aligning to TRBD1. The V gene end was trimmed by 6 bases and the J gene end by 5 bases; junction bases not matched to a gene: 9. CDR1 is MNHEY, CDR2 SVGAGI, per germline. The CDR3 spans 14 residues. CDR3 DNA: TGTGCCAGCAGCCCCGCGGGACAGATATATGGCTACACCTTC. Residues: CASSPAGQIYGYTF.

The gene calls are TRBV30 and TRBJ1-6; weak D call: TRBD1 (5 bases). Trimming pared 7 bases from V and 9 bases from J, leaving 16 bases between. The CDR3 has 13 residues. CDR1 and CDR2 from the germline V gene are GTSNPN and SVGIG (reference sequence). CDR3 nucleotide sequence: TGTGCCTTCAAGACCGGGACTCCTTCACCCCTCCACTTT. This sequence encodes CAFKTGTPSPLHF.

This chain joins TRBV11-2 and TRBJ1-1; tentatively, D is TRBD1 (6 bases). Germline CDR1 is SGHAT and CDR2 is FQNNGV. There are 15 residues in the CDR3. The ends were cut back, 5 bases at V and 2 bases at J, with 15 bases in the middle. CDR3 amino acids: CASSNTGTPNTEAFF. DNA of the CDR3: TGTGCCAGCAGCAACACCGGGACACCCAACACTGAAGCTTTCTTT. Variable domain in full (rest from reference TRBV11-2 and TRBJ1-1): EAGVAQSPRYKIIEKRQSVAFWCNPISGHATLYWYQQILGQGPKLLIQFQNNGVVDDSQLPKDRFSAERLKGVDSTLKIQPAKLEDSAVYLCASSNTGTPNTEAFFGQGTRLTVV.

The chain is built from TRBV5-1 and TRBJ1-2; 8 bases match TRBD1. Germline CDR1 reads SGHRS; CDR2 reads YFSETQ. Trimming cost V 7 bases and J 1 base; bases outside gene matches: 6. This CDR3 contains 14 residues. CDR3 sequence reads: CASSTGDDNYGYTF. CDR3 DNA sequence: TGCGCCAGCTCGACAGGGGACGATAACTATGGCTACACCTTC.

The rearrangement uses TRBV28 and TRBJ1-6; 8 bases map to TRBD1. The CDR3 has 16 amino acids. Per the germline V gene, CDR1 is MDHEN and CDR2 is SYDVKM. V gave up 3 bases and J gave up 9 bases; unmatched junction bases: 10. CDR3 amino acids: CASSLLDRGEFSPLHF. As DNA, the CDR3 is TGTGCCAGCAGTTTGTTAGACAGGGGAGAGTTTTCACCCCTCCACTTT.

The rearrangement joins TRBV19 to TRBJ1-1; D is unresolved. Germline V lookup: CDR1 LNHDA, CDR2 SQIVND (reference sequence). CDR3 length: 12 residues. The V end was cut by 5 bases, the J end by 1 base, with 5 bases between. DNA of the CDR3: TGTGCCAGTAGTTGGCAGAACACTGAAGCTTTCTTT. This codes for CASSWQNTEAFF.

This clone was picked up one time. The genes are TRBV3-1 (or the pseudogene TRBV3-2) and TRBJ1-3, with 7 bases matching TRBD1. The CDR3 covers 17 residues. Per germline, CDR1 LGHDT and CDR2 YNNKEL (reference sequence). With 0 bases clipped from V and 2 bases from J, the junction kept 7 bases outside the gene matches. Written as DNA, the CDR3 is TGTGCCAGCAGCCAAGAGACAGGGCCCGGGGCTGGAAACACCATATATTTT. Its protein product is CASSQETGPGAGNTIYF.